This T cell receptor (beta chain) was captured by sequencing in a study of regulatory T cells in long-lasting Graves disease. Study-wide points: Persistent disease showed a preference for TRBV28, TRBJ1-2 and TRBJ2-5.

There are many counts of this clonotype. Its antigen is not identified. Building of the TCR beta libraries involved iRepertoire HTBI primers and Arm-PCR of CDR3 regions. In TCRdb, the multiplex PCR reads were re-called with MiXCR into one record per CDR3 protein. The table records 350,000 to 400,000 distinct CDR3 sequences, around 15% of them present only once. Trimming removed 2 bases at V and 8 bases at J, with 7 bases between. The CDR3 is 12 amino acids. Germline CDR1 reads SGHAT; CDR2 reads FQNNGV. The time point: newly diagnosed GD, antithyroid drugs for less than 3 months. PBMC RNA was the source of the TCR library. This same sample was also taken into another study, of T cells in Graves' hyperthyroidism and ophthalmopathy.

The genes are TRBV11-2 and TRBJ2-1; D remains unclear. The sequence derives from a woman in her late teens or twenties with Graves disease. The sample consisted of peripheral blood mononuclear cells (PBMCs), taken at new diagnosis, from a patient treated with antithyroid drugs. CDR3 DNA sequence: TGTGCCAGCAGCTTATACTCCCATGAGCAGTTCTTC. It translates to CASSLYSHEQFF. The whole variable domain, filled in from reference TRBV11-2 and TRBJ2-1, reads EAGVAQSPRYKIIEKRQSVAFWCNPISGHATLYWYQQILGQGPKLLIQFQNNGVVDDSQLPKDRFSAERLKGVDSTLKIQPAKLEDSAVYLCASSLYSHEQFFGPGTRLTVL.